This passage covers 5 T cell receptor beta chains from one sample sequenced in a study of blood T cell repertoires in COVID-19. This table comes from immunoSEQ multiplex PCR, and its TCRdb copy is limited to in-frame clones, with some not included. The repertoire includes more than 200,000 clones, over 70% of them detected once, and more than 3% sits in the top ten. The specimen was PBMCs or T cells enriched from blood (not recorded which). The receptors were sampled from a woman aged 25 to 39 who had been exposed to COVID-19.

This clone has a single count. This rearrangement joins TRBV7-6 to TRBJ2-2; 7 bases fit TRBD1. The germline V gene encodes CDR1 SGHVS and CDR2 FNYEAQ. Germline trimming cut 4 bases from V and 1 base from J; bases unmatched to any gene: 9. This CDR3 has 17 amino acids. The CDR3 DNA reads as TGTGCCAGCAGCTGGAATCCGGGACAGAGGAACACCGGGGAGCTGTTTTTT. Encoded protein: CASSWNPGQRNTGELFF.

This clone was seen a handful of times. This rearrangement joins TRBV28 to TRBJ1-4; 7 bases agree with TRBD1. The CDR3 is made up of 14 amino acids. Germline V gives CDR1 MDHEN, CDR2 SYDVKM. The V gene end was trimmed by 4 bases and the J gene end by 7 bases; junction bases not matched to a gene: 6. The CDR3 nucleotides are TGTGCCAGCAGTTCGACAGGGTACGGTGAAAAACTGTTTTTT. Amino acid sequence: CASSSTGYGEKLFF.

This sequence joins TRBV7-9 and TRBJ2-5; D may be TRBD2 (6 bases). CDR3 length: 14 residues. Trimming cost V 2 bases and J 5 bases, with 12 bases left between them. In germline, CDR1 is SEHNR, CDR2 FQNEAQ (reference sequence). The CDR3 spells CASSLISGVETQYF. For the CDR3, the DNA is TGTGCCAGCAGCTTAATCTCGGGAGTTGAGACCCAGTACTTC.

This clone was counted a single time. The chain carries TRBV18 and TRBJ1-2, with D possibly matching TRBD1 (5 bases). CDR1 is KGHSH and CDR2 is LQKENI in the germline V gene. The CDR3 extends over 13 amino acids. The V end was cut by 2 bases, the J end by 8 bases, with 12 bases between. The CDR3 loop reads CASSPGGKGGYTF. CDR3 DNA sequence: TGTGCCAGCTCACCAGGCGGAAAGGGGGGCTACACCTTC.

V and J are TRBV14 and TRBJ1-2; D not certain. Germline V CDR1 and CDR2: SGHDN, FVKESK. V lost 1 base and J 2 bases, leaving 5 bases between the germline ends. CDR3 length: 13 residues. The CDR3 loop reads CASSQAGNYGYTF. CDR3 bases: TGTGCCAGCAGCCAAGCGGGAAACTATGGCTACACCTTC.